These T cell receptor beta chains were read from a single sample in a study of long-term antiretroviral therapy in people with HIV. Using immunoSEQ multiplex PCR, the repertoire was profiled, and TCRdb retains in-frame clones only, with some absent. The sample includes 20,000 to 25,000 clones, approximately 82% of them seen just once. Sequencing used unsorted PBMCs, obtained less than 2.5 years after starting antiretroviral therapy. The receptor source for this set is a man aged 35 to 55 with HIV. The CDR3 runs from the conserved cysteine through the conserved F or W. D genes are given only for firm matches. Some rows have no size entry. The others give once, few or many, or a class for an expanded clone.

CASSLGSDQQFF TGTGCCAGCAGCTTGGGCAGCGACCAGCAGTTCTTC TRBV5-6 NA TRBJ2-1 12 NA
CSVDGTSGSLSGANVLTF TGCAGCGTTGACGGGACTAGCGGTTCCCTCTCTGGGGCCAACGTCCTGACTTTC TRBV29-1 NA TRBJ2-6 18 TRBD2
CASSLDSGQHSGANVLTF TGCGCCAGCAGCTTGGATTCAGGGCAACACTCTGGGGCCAACGTCCTGACTTTC TRBV5-1 NA TRBJ2-6 18 NA
CASSFSFGGDRGTTGF TGTGCCAGCAGCTTTTCCTTTGGTGGGGACAGGGGTACGACGGGCTTC TRBV7-2 once TRBJ1-2 16 TRBD1
CASSLYTGTGLF TGTGCCAGCAGCTTATATACCGGGACAGGGCTTTTT TRBV5-5 NA TRBJ1-4 12 TRBD1
CASSVGTGVYEQYF TGTGCCAGCAGCGTTGGGACAGGGGTTTACGAGCAGTACTTC TRBV9 NA TRBJ2-7 14 TRBD1
CASRPKSKTVTSTDTQYF TGTGCCAGCAGGCCAAAGTCCAAGACAGTCACTAGCACAGATACGCAGTATTTT TRBV27 NA TRBJ2-3 18 NA
CSAYTGAEQYF TGCAGCGCTTATACAGGGGCCGAGCAGTACTTC TRBV29-1 NA TRBJ2-7 11 TRBD1
CASSPTGTETEAFF TGTGCCAGCAGCCCGACAGGGACGGAGACTGAAGCTTTCTTT TRBV7-3 NA TRBJ1-1 14 TRBD1
CASSLGGPGFFGEQYF TGTGCCAGCAGCTTGGGAGGGCCGGGATTTTTTGGGGAGCAGTACTTC TRBV5-6 NA TRBJ2-7 16 NA
CASSFSDQGIYEQYF TGTGCCAGCAGCTTCAGTGATCAGGGAATCTACGAGCAGTACTTC TRBV5-5 NA TRBJ2-7 15 NA
CASSIMRPPEKLFF TGTGCCAGTAGTATTATGAGGCCTCCTGAAAAACTGTTTTTT TRBV19 NA TRBJ1-4 14 NA
CASSKQEKRNYGYTF TGTGCCAGCAGCAAACAAGAGAAACGAAACTATGGCTACACCTTC TRBV21-1 NA TRBJ1-2 15 NA
CASSVEGLAGAYEQYF TGTGCCAGCAGCGTCGAAGGCCTAGCGGGGGCGTACGAGCAGTACTTC TRBV9 NA TRBJ2-7 16 TRBD2
CASSLYTGGSNQPQHF TGTGCCAGCAGTTTGTATACAGGGGGAAGCAATCAGCCCCAGCATTTT TRBV28 NA TRBJ1-5 16 TRBD1